These 5 T cell receptor beta chains originate from one sample sequenced in a study of blood T cell repertoires in COVID-19. Assay used: immunoSEQ multiplex PCR; TCRdb lists only in-frame clones, some missing. The table includes about 250,000 clones, 88% detected once. The specimen was PBMCs or T cells enriched from blood (not recorded which). These receptors originate from a woman between 50 and 59 years old who had recovered from COVID-19.

This rearrangement joins TRBV27 to TRBJ1-5; D is unclear. With 7 bases removed from V and 8 bases from J, the gap between germline ends came to 6 bases. The germline V gene has CDR1 MNHEY and CDR2 SMNVEV (reference sequence). CDR3 length: 10 amino acids. The CDR3 here is CASTPEPQHF. The CDR3 DNA follows: TGTGCCAGCACCCCGGAGCCCCAGCATTTT.

The chain uses TRBV6-5 and TRBJ2-1; TRBD1 matches at 9 bases. The CDR3 consists of 15 residues. V trimming: 6 bases; J trimming: 4 bases; junction bases outside the gene matches: 7. Germline CDR1 reads MNHEY; CDR2 reads SVGAGI. The CDR3 protein is CASRTTGGAYNEQFF. In DNA form, the CDR3 reads TGTGCCAGCAGGACCACAGGGGGCGCTTACAATGAGCAGTTCTTC.

This clone occurred once. This chain uses TRBV27 with TRBJ2-2; TRBD1 agrees at 9 bases. Germline values: CDR1 MNHEY, CDR2 SMNVEV (reference sequence). The CDR3 is 16 amino acids. The V gene end was trimmed by 4 bases and the J gene end by 7 bases; junction bases not matched to a gene: 10. In DNA form, the CDR3 reads TGTGCCAGCAGTTCGTCCGGGACAGGGTGGGGCGGGGAGCTGTTTTTT. The encoded protein is CASSSSGTGWGGELFF.

V gene TRBV4-3 combines with J gene TRBJ1-1, with 8 bases that match TRBD1. This CDR3 spans 15 amino acids. Germline CDR1 is LGHNA and CDR2 is YSLEER. J gave up 2 bases and V 2 bases, and 4 bases lay outside the gene matches. The CDR3 bases are TGCGCCAGCAGCCAAACCGACAGGGGAAACACTGAAGCTTTCTTT. This sequence encodes CASSQTDRGNTEAFF.

The V and J genes are TRBV4-3 and TRBJ2-3; 9 bases are a match to TRBD1. The CDR3 consists of 17 residues. CDR1 LGHNA and CDR2 YSLEER come from the germline V gene. V lost 0 bases to trimming and J lost 5 bases; unmatched junction nucleotides: 9. The CDR3 protein is CASSQDVTGGAEDTQYF. CDR3 sequence (DNA): TGCGCCAGCAGCCAAGATGTTACAGGGGGCGCGGAAGATACGCAGTATTTT.